Included here is one T cell receptor (beta chain) sequence, with context. Using around 180 ng DNA, tens of thousands of T cell genomes, the sorted-subset replicate PCRs were run. The assay was immunoSEQ multiplex PCR, and TCRdb's table has in-frame clones only and misses some. Among about 2.3 million clones, just under 95% were seen once, and the ten largest hold 0.3% to 0.4%. Participating donors were healthy, HIV-negative adults free of recent acute infections or vaccinations. This sample was taken from a study of shared clonotypes between healthy human individuals. At the level of the study: CD4 naive and memory got three plates each, CD8 naive two, CD8 memory one.

V was clipped by 0 bases and J by 6 bases, with 7 bases between them. The CDR3 runs 13 residues. Germline CDR1 MNHEY, CDR2 SVGAGI. This TCR was recovered from a man younger than 35 in good health. Some clones in this sample may be carry-over from other donors' samples. Material: naive CD4+ T cells from PBMCs. As for subset: CD45RA+ positively selected. The chain carries TRBV6-5 and TRBJ2-3, with no clear D. CDR3 in DNA: TGTGCCAGCAGTTACTCGGTGGGGGATACGCAGTATTTT. Residues: CASSYSVGDTQYF.